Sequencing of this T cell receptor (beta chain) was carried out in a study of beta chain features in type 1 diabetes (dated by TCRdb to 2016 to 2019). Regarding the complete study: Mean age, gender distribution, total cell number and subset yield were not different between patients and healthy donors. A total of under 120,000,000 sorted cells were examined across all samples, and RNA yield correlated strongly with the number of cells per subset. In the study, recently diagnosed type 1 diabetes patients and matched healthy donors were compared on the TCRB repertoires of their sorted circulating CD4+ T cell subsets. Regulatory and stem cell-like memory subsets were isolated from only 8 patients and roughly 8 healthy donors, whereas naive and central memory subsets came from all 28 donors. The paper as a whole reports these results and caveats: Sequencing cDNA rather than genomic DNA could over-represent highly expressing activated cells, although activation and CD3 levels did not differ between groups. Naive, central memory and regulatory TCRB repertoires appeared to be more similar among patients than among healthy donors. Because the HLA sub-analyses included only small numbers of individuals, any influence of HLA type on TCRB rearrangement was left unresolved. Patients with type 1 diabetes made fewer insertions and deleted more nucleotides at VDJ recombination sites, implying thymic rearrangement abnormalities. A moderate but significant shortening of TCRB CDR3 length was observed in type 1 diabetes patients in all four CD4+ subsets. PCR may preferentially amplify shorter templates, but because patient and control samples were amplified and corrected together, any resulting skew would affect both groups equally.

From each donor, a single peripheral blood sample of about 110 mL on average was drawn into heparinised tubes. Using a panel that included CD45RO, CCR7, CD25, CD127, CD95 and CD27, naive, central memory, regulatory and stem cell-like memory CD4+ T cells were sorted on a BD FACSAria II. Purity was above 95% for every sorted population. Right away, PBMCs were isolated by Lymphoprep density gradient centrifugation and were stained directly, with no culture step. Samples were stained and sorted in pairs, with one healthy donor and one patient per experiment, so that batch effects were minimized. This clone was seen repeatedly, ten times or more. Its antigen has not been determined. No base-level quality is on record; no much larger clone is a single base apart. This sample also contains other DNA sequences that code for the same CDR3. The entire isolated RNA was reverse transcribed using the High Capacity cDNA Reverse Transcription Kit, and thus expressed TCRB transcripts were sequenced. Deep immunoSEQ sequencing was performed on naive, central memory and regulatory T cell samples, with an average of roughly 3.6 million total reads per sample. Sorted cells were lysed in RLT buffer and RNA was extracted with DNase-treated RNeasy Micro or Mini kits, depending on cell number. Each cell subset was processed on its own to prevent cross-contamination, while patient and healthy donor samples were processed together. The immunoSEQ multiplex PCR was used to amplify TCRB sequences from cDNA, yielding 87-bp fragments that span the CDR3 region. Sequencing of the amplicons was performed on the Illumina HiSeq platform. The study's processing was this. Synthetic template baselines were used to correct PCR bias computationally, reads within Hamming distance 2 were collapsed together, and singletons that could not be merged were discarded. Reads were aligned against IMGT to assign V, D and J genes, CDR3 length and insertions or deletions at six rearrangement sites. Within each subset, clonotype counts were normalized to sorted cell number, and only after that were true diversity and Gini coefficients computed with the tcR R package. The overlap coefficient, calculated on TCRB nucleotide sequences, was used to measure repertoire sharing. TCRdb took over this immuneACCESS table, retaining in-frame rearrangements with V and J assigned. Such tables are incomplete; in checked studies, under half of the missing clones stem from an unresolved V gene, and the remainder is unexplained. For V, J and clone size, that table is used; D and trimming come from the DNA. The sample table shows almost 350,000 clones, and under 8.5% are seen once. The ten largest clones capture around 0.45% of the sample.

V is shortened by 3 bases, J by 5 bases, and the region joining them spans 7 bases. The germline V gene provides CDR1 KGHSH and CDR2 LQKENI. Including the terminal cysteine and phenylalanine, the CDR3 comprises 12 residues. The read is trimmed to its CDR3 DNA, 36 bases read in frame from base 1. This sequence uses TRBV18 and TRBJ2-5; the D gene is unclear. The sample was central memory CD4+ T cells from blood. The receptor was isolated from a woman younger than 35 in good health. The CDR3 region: CASSPGLETQYF. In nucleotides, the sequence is TGTGCCAGCTCACCGGGGTTGGAGACCCAGTACTTC.